Presented here are 2 T cell receptor beta chains from one specimen sequenced in a study of blood T cell repertoires in COVID-19 (dated by TCRdb to 2018 to 2020). The method was the immunoSEQ multiplex PCR assay. This immuneACCESS table, as held by TCRdb, lists in-frame sequences with V and J called but not all clones. Of the missing ones, under half trace to an unresolved V gene in checked studies; the others have no known cause. This sample lists 130,000 or so clones; roughly four fifths were detected once. Approximately 9.1% of the sample is held by the ten biggest clonotypes. The material sequenced was PBMCs or T cells enriched from blood (not recorded which). Source of these receptors: a man aged 50-59 years who had recovered from COVID-19.

This sequence joins TRBV6-5 and TRBJ2-7; D is unclear. This CDR3 region has 13 residues. V was cut by 4 bases and J by 2 bases, with 9 bases left in between. Germline CDR1 is MNHEY and CDR2 is SVGAGI. The CDR3 is CASSWAETYEQYF. CDR3 nucleotide sequence: TGTGCCAGCAGTTGGGCAGAAACCTACGAGCAGTACTTC.

The CDR3 here is CASSPTGTDNEKLFF. In DNA, the CDR3 is TGTGCCAGCAGCCCGACCGGGACAGACAATGAAAAACTGTTTTTT. The chain employs TRBV11-1 and TRBJ1-4; 7 bases are shared with TRBD1. The CDR3 has 15 amino acids. Germline V gene data show CDR1 as SGHAT and CDR2 as FQDESV (reference sequence). V was clipped by 5 bases and J by 5 bases; unmatched bases: 8. Full variable domain (missing parts from reference TRBV11-1 and TRBJ1-4): EAEVAQSPRYKITEKSQAVAFWCDPISGHATLYWYRQILGQGPELLVQFQDESVVDDSQLPKDRFSAERLKGVDSTLKIQPAELGDSAMYLCASSPTGTDNEKLFFGSGTQLSVL.